This is a list of T cell receptor beta chains from one sample in a study of control samples from healthy donors and cancer patients. The protocol was immunoSEQ multiplex PCR, while the TCRdb copy is restricted to in-frame clones and leaves out a portion. The data hold roughly 200,000 clones, with about 89% observed a single time. What was sequenced was blood. The origin of the receptors is a man between 25 and 39 years old in good health. The CDR3 runs from the conserved cysteine through the conserved F or W. Fields, in order: CDR3 length, D gene, clone size, V gene, J gene, CDR3 protein, CDR3 DNA. D genes are given only for firm matches. Clone size appears in some rows only: once, few, many, or a class for an expanded clone.

12	.	.	TRBV5-6	TRBJ2-5	CASTKGGETQYF	TGTGCCAGCACGAAAGGGGGGGAGACCCAGTACTTC
13	.	.	TRBV12-3/TRBV12-4	TRBJ1-2	CASSLRTVYGYTF	TGTGCCAGCAGTTTAAGGACAGTCTATGGCTACACCTTC
15	TRBD1	.	TRBV7-3	TRBJ2-3	CASSLRGRDTDTQYF	TGTGCCAGCAGCTTGAGGGGGCGCGACACAGATACGCAGTATTTT
12	.	once	TRBV9	TRBJ2-1	CASTQGTDEQFF	TGTGCCAGCACTCAGGGAACGGATGAGCAGTTCTTC
12	.	.	TRBV7-9	TRBJ1-5	CASSVSNQPQHF	TGTGCCAGCAGCGTTAGCAATCAGCCCCAGCATTTT
15	.	.	TRBV6-5	TRBJ2-6	CASRGGGSGANVLTF	TGTGCCAGCCGCGGTGGAGGATCTGGGGCCAACGTCCTGACTTTC
15	TRBD1	.	TRBV2	TRBJ2-2	CASSRQGANTGELFF	TGTGCCAGCAGTAGGCAGGGGGCAAACACCGGGGAGCTGTTTTTT
13	TRBD1	.	TRBV5-1	TRBJ1-4	CASSPGQGEKLFF	TGCGCCAGCAGCCCGGGACAGGGTGAAAAACTGTTTTTT
16	TRBD1	.	TRBV11-2	TRBJ1-1	CASSTGQGAWYTEAFF	TGTGCCAGCAGCACCGGACAGGGGGCTTGGTACACTGAAGCTTTCTTT
15	.	.	TRBV25-1	TRBJ2-3	CASSEVGGARDTQYF	TGTGCCAGCAGTGAGGTTGGGGGGGCTAGAGATACGCAGTATTTT
13	.	.	TRBV4-1	TRBJ1-1	CASSQGGVTEAFF	TGCGCCAGCAGCCAAGGGGGGGTTACTGAAGCTTTCTTT
13	TRBD1	.	TRBV2	TRBJ1-4	CASGQGAREKLFF	TGTGCCAGCGGCCAGGGGGCGCGTGAAAAACTGTTTTTT
19	.	.	TRBV21-1	TRBJ1-2	CASSKKGNLEQGSDYGYTF	TGTGCCAGCAGCAAGAAGGGTAACTTGGAACAGGGTTCTGATTATGGCTACACCTTC
14	TRBD2	.	TRBV7-2	TRBJ2-7	CASSPGLGSYEQYF	TGTGCCAGCAGCCCGGGACTAGGTTCCTACGAGCAGTACTTC
14	TRBD1	.	TRBV11-3	TRBJ2-7	CASSPHRGSYEQYF	TGTGCCAGCAGCCCTCACAGGGGCTCCTACGAGCAGTACTTC
13	.	.	TRBV25-1	TRBJ1-1	CASSIGLNTEAFF	TGTGCCAGCAGTATAGGGCTGAACACTGAAGCTTTCTTT
16	.	.	TRBV7-9	TRBJ2-1	CASSLPPGRTGNEQFF	TGTGCCAGCAGCTTACCCCCGGGCCGTACAGGGAATGAGCAGTTCTTC
14	.	once	TRBV19	TRBJ2-3	CASSQQASTDTQYF	TGTGCCAGTAGTCAGCAGGCTAGCACAGATACGCAGTATTTT
17	.	.	TRBV14	TRBJ1-4	CASSQDSRGKANEKLFF	TGTGCCAGCAGCCAAGATTCACGGGGGAAAGCTAATGAAAAACTGTTTTTT
13	.	.	TRBV7-9	TRBJ1-1	CASRWGARTEAFF	TGTGCCAGCAGGTGGGGGGCGCGAACTGAAGCTTTCTTT
16	TRBD2	.	TRBV10-1	TRBJ2-1	CASSESGGREYNEQFF	TGCGCCAGCAGTGAGTCGGGCGGGAGGGAATACAATGAGCAGTTCTTC
13	.	.	TRBV9	TRBJ2-1	CASSVVSSDEQFF	TGTGCCAGCAGCGTAGTTAGTAGCGATGAGCAGTTCTTC
15	.	.	TRBV6-5	TRBJ1-2	CASSLGLEANYGYTF	TGTGCCAGCAGTCTAGGACTGGAAGCTAACTATGGCTACACCTTC
17	TRBD2	.	TRBV2	TRBJ2-1	CASSGASGGHRYNEQFF	TGTGCCAGCAGTGGGGCTAGCGGGGGGCACCGTTACAATGAGCAGTTCTTC
14	TRBD1	.	TRBV30	TRBJ1-5	CAWSVGTANQPQHF	TGTGCCTGGAGTGTTGGGACAGCTAATCAGCCCCAGCATTTT
16	.	.	TRBV18	TRBJ2-6	CASSPIPTSGANVLTF	TGTGCCAGCTCACCGATCCCGACCTCTGGGGCCAACGTCCTGACTTTC
13	TRBD1	.	TRBV7-3	TRBJ2-1	CASSSGQDNEQFF	TGTGCCAGCAGCTCGGGACAGGACAATGAGCAGTTCTTC
15	.	.	TRBV7-9	TRBJ1-2	CASSFPLTENYGYTF	TGTGCCAGCAGCTTTCCCCTGACAGAGAACTATGGCTACACCTTC
14	.	.	TRBV7-9	TRBJ2-1	CASSPGANYNEQFF	TGTGCCAGCAGCCCCGGGGCTAATTACAATGAGCAGTTCTTC
15	TRBD1	.	TRBV6-1	TRBJ1-4	CASSEAKGGGQYLFF	TGTGCCAGCAGTGAAGCTAAGGGAGGGGGCCAATACCTGTTTTTT
14	TRBD1	.	TRBV18	TRBJ2-7	CASSPPGQGYEQYF	TGTGCCAGCTCACCACCGGGACAGGGCTACGAGCAGTACTTC
13	.	.	TRBV18	TRBJ1-3	CASSPGGRNTIYF	TGTGCCAGCTCGCCAGGCGGCAGAAACACCATATATTTT
15	.	.	TRBV18	TRBJ2-7	CASSPFSVSSYEQYF	TGTGCCAGCTCCCCCTTCTCGGTCAGCTCCTACGAGCAGTACTTC
14	TRBD1	.	TRBV9	TRBJ1-1	CASSPTGGNTEAFF	TGTGCCAGCAGCCCTACAGGGGGGAACACTGAAGCTTTCTTT
15	.	.	TRBV13	TRBJ1-2	CASSSKDRPNYGYTF	TGTGCCAGCAGCTCAAAAGACAGGCCTAACTATGGCTACACCTTC